The 15 T cell receptor beta chains in this list originate from one sample, sequenced in a study of cytomegalovirus exposure and HLA in healthy donors. Use of 60 Vbeta and 13 Jbeta primers characterized the PCR. Sequencing used immunoSEQ multiplex PCR; TCRdb keeps in-frame clones, though not all of them. The table has approximately 80,000 clones, approximately 70% seen once; the top ten hold 11%. Material for sequencing was PBMCs. These receptors all stem from a woman aged 40 to 50 in good health and CMV-seropositive.

The CDR3 DNA follows: TGCGCCAGCCACAGGGACCTAAACACCGGGGAGCTGTTTTTT. Its protein product is CASHRDLNTGELFF. The chain is built from TRBV5-1 and TRBJ2-2; TRBD1 is a possible D gene (6 bases). Germline lookup yields CDR1 SGHRS and CDR2 YFSETQ. This CDR3 is built from 14 residues. Trimming left V 7 bases short and J 2 bases short, with 12 bases between.

J is TRBJ1-2 and V is TRBV7-2; 7 bases map to TRBD1. CDR1 SGHTA and CDR2 FQGNSA come from the germline V gene. The CDR3 has 16 residues. With V trimmed by 2 bases and J by 5 bases, 11 bases remained unmatched. The CDR3 region is CASSLSSGTVAYGYTF. The CDR3 nucleotides are TGTGCCAGCAGCTTATCATCGGGGACAGTCGCTTATGGCTACACCTTC.

The V gene is TRBV7-2, the J gene TRBJ2-3, with 7 bases that match TRBD2. V was pared by 1 base and J by 7 bases, with 14 bases of the junction left unmatched. This CDR3 region has 17 residues. Germline V gene sequence: CDR1 SGHTA, CDR2 FQGNSA. As DNA, the CDR3 is TGTGCCAGCAGCTTAGGAGAGCTAGCGGCTCTCGGATATACGCAGTATTTT. It specifies CASSLGELAALGYTQYF.

The chain joins TRBV2 to TRBJ1-4, with D hard to call. The ends were cut back, 6 bases at V and 4 bases at J, with 9 bases in the middle. This CDR3 contains 13 residues. Per germline, CDR1 SNHLY and CDR2 FYNNEI. For the CDR3, the DNA is TGTGCCAGCAGAAACAATCTTAATGAAAAACTGTTTTTT. This encodes CASRNNLNEKLFF.

The chain joins TRBV28 to TRBJ1-6; 7 bases fit TRBD1. CDR1 is MDHEN, CDR2 SYDVKM, per germline. This CDR3 comprises 16 residues. Trimming removed 3 bases from V and 5 bases from J; junction bases left unmatched: 7. Here the CDR3 reads CASSFGGGLDNSPLHF. In nucleotides, the CDR3 is TGTGCCAGCAGTTTCGGAGGGGGCTTAGATAATTCACCCCTCCACTTT.

V usage is TRBV5-1 and J usage is TRBJ2-3, with a tentative D call TRBD1 (5 bases). From germline, CDR1 is SGHRS and CDR2 YFSETQ. Trimming cost V 3 bases and J 0 bases, with 14 bases left between them. The CDR3 runs to 16 residues. In DNA form, the CDR3 reads TGCGCCAGCAGCTGGCAGGGTCATGGGAGCACAGATACGCAGTATTTT. Its protein is CASSWQGHGSTDTQYF. Full variable domain (remainder filled in from reference TRBV5-1 and TRBJ2-3): KAGVTQTPRYLIKTRGQQVTLSCSPISGHRSVSWYQQTPGQGLQFLFEYFSETQRNKGNFPGRFSGRQFSNSRSEMNVSTLELGDSALYLCASSWQGHGSTDTQYFGPGTRLTVL.

V gene TRBV4-1 combines with J gene TRBJ1-2; 7 positions agree with TRBD1. The J segment lost 4 bases and the V segment lost 0 bases, leaving 5 bases of the junction unmatched. The CDR3 sequence is 15 residues long. CDR1 is MGHRA and CDR2 is YSYEKL in the germline V gene. CDR3 nucleotide sequence: TGCGCCAGCAGCCAAGATGAGGGGGCGGTCTATGGCTACACCTTC. Translated: CASSQDEGAVYGYTF.

The chain links TRBV7-2 to TRBJ2-7, with TRBD2 identical over 8 bases. The CDR3 covers 14 residues. J was trimmed by 1 base and V by 5 bases; bases with no gene match: 4. Germline V gene sequence: CDR1 SGHTA, CDR2 FQGNSA. DNA for the CDR3: TGTGCCAGCAGCGCCCGCGGGGGGTCCTACGAGCAGTACTTC. As protein: CASSARGGSYEQYF. Drawing the rest from reference TRBV7-2 and TRBJ2-7, the complete variable domain is GAGVSQSPSNKVTEKGKDVELRCDPISGHTALYWYRQSLGQGLEFLIYFQGNSAPDKSGLPSDRFSAERTGGSVSTLTIQRTQQEDSAVYLCASSARGGSYEQYFGPGTRLTVT.

The J gene is TRBJ2-2, the V gene TRBV19; 9 bases line up with TRBD1. The CDR3 is 16 amino acids. Germline CDR1 LNHDA, CDR2 SQIVND (reference sequence). V was pared by 6 bases and J by 5 bases, with 10 bases of the junction left unmatched. In DNA, the CDR3 is TGTGCCAGTAGAAGAGCCAGGACAGGGGTAACCGGGGAGCTGTTTTTT. This gives the protein CASRRARTGVTGELFF.

In this sample, this clone turned up a few times. This chain connects TRBV4-3 to TRBJ1-4; a weak D match, TRBD1 (6 bases). Trimming shortened V by 1 base and J by 8 bases, and 11 bases separated the two germline ends. The CDR3 totals 14 residues. Germline CDR1 LGHNA, CDR2 YSLEER. CDR3 sequence reads: CASSQATGFEKLFF. Written as DNA, the CDR3 is TGCGCCAGCAGCCAAGCAACAGGGTTCGAAAAACTGTTTTTT.

In its sample, this clone was seen many times. J is TRBJ1-2 and V is TRBV27; no clear D. The germline CDR1 and CDR2 sequences are MNHEY and SMNVEV (reference sequence). Trimming shortened V by 3 bases and J by 6 bases, and 17 bases separated the two germline ends. The CDR3 is 15 residues long. As DNA, the CDR3 is TGTGCCAGCAGTTTTAGTCTTGGGAGCTTCGATGGCTACACCTTC. Encoded protein: CASSFSLGSFDGYTF.

V gene TRBV4-3 combines with J gene TRBJ2-3; 9 bases line up with TRBD2. Trimming took 4 bases from V and 5 from J; bases not matched to a gene: 16. This CDR3 region has 18 residues. CDR1 is LGHNA, CDR2 YSLEER, per germline. The CDR3 here is CASSPAFAGGPVGDTQYF. CDR3 in DNA: TGCGCCAGCAGCCCCGCCTTTGCGGGGGGGCCGGTGGGAGATACGCAGTATTTT.

This rearrangement joins TRBV5-4 to TRBJ1-6; 7 nucleotides agree with TRBD1. CDR1 is SGHNT and CDR2 is YYREEE in the germline V gene (reference sequence). This CDR3 region has 14 residues. Trimming removed 4 bases from V and 8 bases from J; junction bases left unmatched: 6. The DNA of the CDR3 is TGTGCCAGCAGCCCGGACAGGTTCGATTCACCCCTCCACTTT. This codes for CASSPDRFDSPLHF. The entire variable domain, with the rest obtained from reference TRBV5-4 and TRBJ1-6, is as follows: ETGVTQSPTHLIKTRGQQVTLRCSSQSGHNTVSWYQQALGQGPQFIFQYYREEENGRGNFPPRFSGLQFPNYSSELNVNALELDDSALYLCASSPDRFDSPLHFGNGTRLTVT.

V and J are TRBV18 and TRBJ1-1; unclear D gene. This CDR3 comprises 13 residues. V shed 3 bases and J shed 1 base, with 6 bases lying between them. Germline CDR1 reads KGHSH; CDR2 reads LQKENI. CDR3: CASSPGKNTEAFF. The DNA of the CDR3 is TGTGCCAGCTCACCGGGCAAGAACACTGAAGCTTTCTTT.

The chain couples TRBV19 to TRBJ1-2; D gene unclear. The ends were cut back, 0 bases at V and 7 bases at J, with 3 bases in the middle. The CDR3 loop spans 11 amino acids. Germline values: CDR1 LNHDA, CDR2 SQIVND (reference sequence). The DNA of the CDR3 is TGTGCCAGTAGTATAGAGGCTGGCTACACCTTC. Translation: CASSIEAGYTF.